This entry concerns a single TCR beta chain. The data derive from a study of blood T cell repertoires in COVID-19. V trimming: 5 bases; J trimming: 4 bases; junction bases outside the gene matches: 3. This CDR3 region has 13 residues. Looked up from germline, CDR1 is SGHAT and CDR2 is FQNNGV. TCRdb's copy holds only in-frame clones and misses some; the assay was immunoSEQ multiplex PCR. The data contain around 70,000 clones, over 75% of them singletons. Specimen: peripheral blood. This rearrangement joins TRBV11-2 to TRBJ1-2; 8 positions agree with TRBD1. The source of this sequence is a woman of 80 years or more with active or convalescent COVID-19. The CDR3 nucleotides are TGTGCCAGCAGCCCCGGACAGGGCTATGGCTACACCTTC. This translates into CASSPGQGYGYTF.